Each of the 15 T cell receptor beta chains below was sequenced from the same sample in a study of T cells in Graves' hyperthyroidism and ophthalmopathy. TCR beta CDR3 regions were amplified from RNA. First-round RT-PCR of the TCR CDR3 relied on the HTBI primer set. One entry per CDR3 protein, called by TCRdb with MiXCR from the multiplex PCR reads. The sample has over 650,000 distinct CDR3 sequences; roughly 15% are singletons. Sequencing was done on a sample of blood. The receptors here all came from a man younger than 35 with Graves' hyperthyroidism.

In this sample, this clonotype turned up many times. CDR3 in DNA: TGTGCCAGCAGTGACGGGGACTCTCCCACAGATACGCAGTATTTT. This gives the protein CASSDGDSPTDTQYF. This sequence joins TRBV6-4 and TRBJ2-3; tentatively, D is TRBD2 (6 bases). Per the germline V gene, CDR1 is MRHNA and CDR2 is SNTAGT. The CDR3 is made up of 15 amino acids. Trimming cost V 2 bases and J 2 bases, with 11 bases left between them.

About this clonotype itself: The germline gene is not matched at one end of the junction; a read error may be the cause. V usage is TRBV2 and J usage is TRBJ1-5; unclear D gene. This CDR3 contains 13 residues. Germline lookup yields CDR1 SNHLY and CDR2 FYNNEI. CDR3: CAGSDRAVKPQHF. DNA for the CDR3: TGTGCCGGCAGTGATCGGGCGGTGAAGCCCCAGCATTTT.

Concerning this clonotype: At one boundary the junction diverges from the germline segment, which might be a read error. The rearrangement links TRBV27 to TRBJ2-2; D is possibly TRBD2 (6 bases). Germline CDR1 and CDR2: MNHEY and SMNVEV (reference sequence). This CDR3 comprises 13 residues. The CDR3 here is CASSSPLGGEVFF. The CDR3 DNA is TGTGCCAGCAGTTCCCCCCTTGGAGGGGAGGTGTTTTTT.

This clonotype appeared many times. The chain couples TRBV12-3 or TRBV12-4 to TRBJ2-7, with 9 bases identical to TRBD2. Trimming at V came to 3 bases and at J to 5 bases, leaving 8 bases not matched to a gene. The CDR3 length is 15 residues. The CDR3, as DNA: TGTGCCAGCAGTTTCATAGCGGGAGTTGGGAACGAGCAGTACTTC. Its protein product is CASSFIAGVGNEQYF.

This clonotype was counted many times. The chain combines TRBV28 with TRBJ2-7; 7 nucleotides match TRBD1. The J segment lost 2 bases and the V segment lost 1 base, leaving 17 bases of the junction unmatched. Germline V CDR1 and CDR2: MDHEN, SYDVKM. The CDR3 sequence is 19 residues long. The CDR3 nucleotides read TGTGCCAGCAGTTTATCCCCTTGGACAGGCGTGGGAATAACCTACGAGCAGTACTTC. It codes for CASSLSPWTGVGITYEQYF.

This clonotype was picked up many times. The chain links TRBV2 to TRBJ2-1, with 13 bases aligning to TRBD2. This CDR3 spans 15 amino acids. With V trimmed by 6 bases and J by 6 bases, 5 bases remained unmatched. The germline gives CDR1 SNHLY, CDR2 FYNNEI. Here the CDR3 reads CASRVLAGGSNEQFF. The CDR3 bases are TGTGCCAGCAGGGTACTAGCGGGAGGGTCCAATGAGCAGTTCTTC.

This clonotype was observed at least ten times. V and J are TRBV20-1 and TRBJ2-1; the match to TRBD2 covers 9 bases. CDR1 and CDR2 from the germline V gene are DFQATT and SNEGSKA (reference sequence). The ends lost 5 bases at V and 0 bases at J; junction bases unmatched: 5. CDR3 length: 15 amino acids. CDR3 region: CSAQSSGSSYNEQFF. For the CDR3, the DNA is TGCAGTGCTCAAAGTAGCGGGAGCTCCTACAATGAGCAGTTCTTC.

V gene TRBV24-1 combines with J gene TRBJ1-4; 9 bases align to TRBD1. CDR1 is KGHDR and CDR2 is SFDVKD in the germline V gene. The CDR3 loop spans 15 amino acids. The ends lost 4 bases at V and 7 bases at J; junction bases unmatched: 6. As DNA, the CDR3 is TGTGCCACCAGTGACTCCGGGACAGGGCGTGAAAAACTGTTTTTT. It is translated as CATSDSGTGREKLFF.

Ten or more counts support this clonotype. The chain uses TRBV7-9 and TRBJ2-1, with no clear D. Trimming shortened V by 2 bases and J by 9 bases, and 8 bases separated the two germline ends. The germline CDR1 and CDR2 sequences are SEHNR and FQNEAQ (reference sequence). CDR3 length: 12 residues. The CDR3 region is CASSLTPGEQFF. CDR3 nucleotide sequence: TGTGCCAGCAGCTTAACCCCGGGTGAGCAGTTCTTC.

Only a few counts were recorded for this clonotype. The rearrangement joins TRBV6-2 or TRBV6-3 to TRBJ2-3, with TRBD2 matching 8 bases. Germline-derived CDR1 and CDR2 are MNHEY and SVGEGT. After removal of 6 bases from V and 0 bases from J, the junction contained 8 bases not matched to a gene. This CDR3 region has 16 residues. The CDR3 sequence: CASSPREGPSTDTQYF. The CDR3 DNA reads TGTGCCAGCAGCCCTCGGGAGGGACCAAGCACAGATACGCAGTATTTT.

Ten or more counts support this clonotype. The V and J genes are TRBV27 and TRBJ2-7, with a weak D call TRBD2 (5 bases). The length of the CDR3 is 14 residues. Germline CDR1 MNHEY, CDR2 SMNVEV (reference sequence). Trimming removed 7 bases at V and 2 bases at J, with 15 bases between. The CDR3 loop is CASIPRAGPYEQYF. The CDR3 DNA is TGTGCCAGCATTCCCCGGGCGGGTCCCTACGAGCAGTACTTC.

A note on this clonotype: A read error is possible here, since a much larger clone lies one base away. This chain joins TRBV30 and TRBJ1-2; possibly TRBD1 for D (5 bases). This CDR3 is built from 11 residues. Germline V gives CDR1 GTSNPN, CDR2 SVGIG (reference sequence). CDR3 protein: CASGRGYGHTF. Written as DNA, the CDR3 is TGTGCCTCCGGGCGGGGCTATGGCCACACCTTC.

This rearrangement joins TRBV10-3 to TRBJ2-6; D gene ambiguous. The CDR3 sequence is 13 residues long. Germline values: CDR1 ENHRY, CDR2 SYGVKD. With 6 bases removed from V and 1 base from J, the gap between germline ends came to 4 bases. The CDR3: CAISPSGANVLTF. The CDR3 bases are TGTGCCATCAGCCCATCTGGGGCCAACGTCCTGACTTTC.

The rearrangement joins TRBV9 to TRBJ2-5, with D possibly matching TRBD1 (5 bases). CDR1 and CDR2 (germline): SGDLS, YYNGEE. The CDR3 is 14 amino acids. V lost 0 bases to trimming and J lost 9 bases, with 15 bases between them. CDR3 DNA sequence: TGTGCCAGCAGCGTAGTAGGGCAGGGTGGTCCCCAGTACTTC. Its protein product is CASSVVGQGGPQYF.

Comments on this clonotype: A read error may be the cause here, since a much bigger clone is one base away. This chain joins TRBV12-3 or TRBV12-4 and TRBJ2-2; the D is unclear. The CDR3 length is 13 residues. The DNA of the CDR3 is TGTGCCGGCAGTCGTCTCGACACCGGGGAGCTGTTTTTT. It translates to CAGSRLDTGELFF.